The text below deals with one T cell receptor beta chain. These data come from a study of T cells after yellow fever vaccination. The CDR3 covers 15 residues. The germline V gene has CDR1 MNHEY and CDR2 SVGEGT. The V gene lost 0 bases and the J gene lost 7 bases, with 10 bases spanning the gap. Each CDR3 protein gets one entry after TCRdb re-called the 5' RACE reads with MiXCR. The sample comprises hundreds of thousands of distinct CDR3 sequences, roughly a sixth of which are singletons, and over 15% rests with the top ten. The V call is TRBV6-2 or TRBV6-3, the J call TRBJ1-6, with D unresolved. The TCR comes from a man aged 18 to 29 who received the YFV17D yellow fever vaccine. The specimen was PBMCs, collected before the yellow fever booster vaccination. CDR3 coding DNA: TGTGCCAGCAGTTACTCCCAGGAGAAAAATTCACCCCTCCACTTT. It encodes CASSYSQEKNSPLHF.